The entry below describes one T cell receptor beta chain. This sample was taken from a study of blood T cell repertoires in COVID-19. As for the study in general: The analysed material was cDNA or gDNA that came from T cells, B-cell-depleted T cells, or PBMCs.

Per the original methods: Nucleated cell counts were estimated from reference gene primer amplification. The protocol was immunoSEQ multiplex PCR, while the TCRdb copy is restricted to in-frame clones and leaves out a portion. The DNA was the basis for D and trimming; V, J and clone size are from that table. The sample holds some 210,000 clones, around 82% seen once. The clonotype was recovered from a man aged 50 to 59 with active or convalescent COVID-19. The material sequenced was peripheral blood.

The CDR3 reads CASSSPTGGVSTDTQYF. DNA for the CDR3: TGTGCCAGCAGCTCCCCTACGGGGGGGGTAAGCACAGATACGCAGTATTTT. The rearrangement joins TRBV5-4 to TRBJ2-3; 8 bases align to TRBD2. The CDR3 is made up of 17 amino acids. J was trimmed by 0 bases and V by 3 bases; bases with no gene match: 9. CDR1 and CDR2 from the germline V gene are SGHNT and YYREEE (reference sequence).